The clone carrying this TCR beta chain was seen at least ten times. Its antigen is unknown. This entry belongs to a study of Graves' ophthalmopathy and Graves' hyperthyroidism. Notes on the study in general: In blood, most expanded thyroid clonotypes above 0.001 frequency were also detected.

TCR beta CDR3 regions were amplified from RNA transcripts. In the first round, RT-PCR was carried out with HTBI primers, and a multiplex PCR formed the second round. MiXCR, applied by TCRdb to the multiplex PCR reads, yields one record per CDR3 protein. The sample shows hundreds of thousands of distinct CDR3 sequences, roughly 41% of them seen only once. This sequence originates from an adult man with Graves' ophthalmopathy. The sample was peripheral blood.

CDR3 in DNA: TGTGCCAGCAGTTCACGGTACAGGGCTAATGGCTACACCTTC. Translation gives CASSSRYRANGYTF. The chain couples TRBV12-3 or TRBV12-4 to TRBJ1-2, with D perhaps matching TRBD1 (6 bases). The V and J ends lost 4 bases and 6 bases respectively, with 15 bases between them. The CDR3 has 14 residues.